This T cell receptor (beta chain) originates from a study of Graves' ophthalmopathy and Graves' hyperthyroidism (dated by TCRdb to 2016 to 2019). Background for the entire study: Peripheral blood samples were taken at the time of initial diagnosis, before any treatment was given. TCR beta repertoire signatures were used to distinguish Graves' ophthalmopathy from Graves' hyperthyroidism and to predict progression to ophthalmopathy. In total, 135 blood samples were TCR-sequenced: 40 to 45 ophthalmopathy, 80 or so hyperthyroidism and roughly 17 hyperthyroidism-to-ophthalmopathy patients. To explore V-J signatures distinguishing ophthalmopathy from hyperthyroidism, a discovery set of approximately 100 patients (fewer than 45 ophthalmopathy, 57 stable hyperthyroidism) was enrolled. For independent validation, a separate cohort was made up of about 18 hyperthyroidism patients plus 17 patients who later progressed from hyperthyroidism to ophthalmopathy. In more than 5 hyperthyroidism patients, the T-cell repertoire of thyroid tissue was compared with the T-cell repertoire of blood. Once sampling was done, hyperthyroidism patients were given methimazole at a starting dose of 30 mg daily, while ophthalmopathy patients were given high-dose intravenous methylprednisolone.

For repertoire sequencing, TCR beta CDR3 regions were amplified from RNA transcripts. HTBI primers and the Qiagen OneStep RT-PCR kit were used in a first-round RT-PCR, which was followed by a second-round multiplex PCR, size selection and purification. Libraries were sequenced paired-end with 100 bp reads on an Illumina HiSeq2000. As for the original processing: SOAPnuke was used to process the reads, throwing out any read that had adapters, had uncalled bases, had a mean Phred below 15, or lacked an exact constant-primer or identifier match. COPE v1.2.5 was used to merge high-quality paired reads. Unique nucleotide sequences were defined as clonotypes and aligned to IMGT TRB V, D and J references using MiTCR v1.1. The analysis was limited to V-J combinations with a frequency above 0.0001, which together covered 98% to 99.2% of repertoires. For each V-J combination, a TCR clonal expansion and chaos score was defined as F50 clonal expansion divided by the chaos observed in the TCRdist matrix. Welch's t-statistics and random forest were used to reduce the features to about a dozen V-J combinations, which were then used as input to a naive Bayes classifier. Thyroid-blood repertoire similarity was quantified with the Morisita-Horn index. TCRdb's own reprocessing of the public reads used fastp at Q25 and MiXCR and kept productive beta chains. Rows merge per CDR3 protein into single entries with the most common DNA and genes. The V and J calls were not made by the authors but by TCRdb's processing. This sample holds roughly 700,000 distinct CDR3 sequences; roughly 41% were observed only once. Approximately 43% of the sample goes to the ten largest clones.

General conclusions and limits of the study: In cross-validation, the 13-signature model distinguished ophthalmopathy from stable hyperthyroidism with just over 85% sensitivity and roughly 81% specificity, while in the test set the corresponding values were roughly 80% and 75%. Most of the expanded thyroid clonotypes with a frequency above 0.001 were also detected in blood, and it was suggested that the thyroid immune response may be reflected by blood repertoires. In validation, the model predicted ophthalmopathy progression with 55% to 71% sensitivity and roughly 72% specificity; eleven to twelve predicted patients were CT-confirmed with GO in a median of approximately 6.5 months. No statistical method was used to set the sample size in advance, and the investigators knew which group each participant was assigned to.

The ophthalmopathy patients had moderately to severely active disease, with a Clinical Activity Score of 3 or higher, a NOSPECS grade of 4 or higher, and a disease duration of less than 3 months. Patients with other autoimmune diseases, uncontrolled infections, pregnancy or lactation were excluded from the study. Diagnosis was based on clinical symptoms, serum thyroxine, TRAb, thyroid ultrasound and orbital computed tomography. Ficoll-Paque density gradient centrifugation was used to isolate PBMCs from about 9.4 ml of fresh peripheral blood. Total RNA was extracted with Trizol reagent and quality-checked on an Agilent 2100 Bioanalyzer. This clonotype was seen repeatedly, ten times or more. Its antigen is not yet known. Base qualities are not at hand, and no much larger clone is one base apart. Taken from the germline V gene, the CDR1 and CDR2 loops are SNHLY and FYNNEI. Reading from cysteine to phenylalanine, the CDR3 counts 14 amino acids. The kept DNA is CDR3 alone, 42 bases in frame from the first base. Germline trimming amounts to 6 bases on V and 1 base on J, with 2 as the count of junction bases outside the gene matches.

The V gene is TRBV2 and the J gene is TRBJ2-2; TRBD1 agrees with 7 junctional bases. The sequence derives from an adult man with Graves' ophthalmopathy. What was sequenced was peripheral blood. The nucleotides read TGTGCCAGCAGGGACAGGTTGAACACCGGGGAGCTGTTTTTT. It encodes CASRDRLNTGELFF.